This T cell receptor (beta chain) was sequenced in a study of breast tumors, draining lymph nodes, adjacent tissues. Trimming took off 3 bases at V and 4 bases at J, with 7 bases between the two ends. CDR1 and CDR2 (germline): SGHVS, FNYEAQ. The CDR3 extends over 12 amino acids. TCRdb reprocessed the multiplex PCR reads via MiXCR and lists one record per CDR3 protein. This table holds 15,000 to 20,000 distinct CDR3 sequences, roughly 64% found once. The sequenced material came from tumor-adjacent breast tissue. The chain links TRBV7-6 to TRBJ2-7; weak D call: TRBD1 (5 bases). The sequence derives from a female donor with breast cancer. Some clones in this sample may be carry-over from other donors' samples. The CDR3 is CASSFQGYEQYF. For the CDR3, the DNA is TGTGCCAGCAGCTTCCAGGGATACGAGCAGTACTTC. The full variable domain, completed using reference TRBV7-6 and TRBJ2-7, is GAGVSQSPRYKVTKRGQDVALRCDPISGHVSLYWYRQALGQGPEFLTYFNYEAQQDKSGLPNDRFSAERPEGSISTLTIQRTEQRDSAMYRCASSFQGYEQYFGPGTRLTVT.